This T cell receptor beta chain was identified in a study of shared clonotypes between healthy human individuals. On the study more broadly: The study used three CD4 naive, three CD4 memory, two CD8 naive and one CD8 memory plate per donor.

Naive CD8 populations comprised CD45RO-negative cells positively selected for CCR7, excluding terminally differentiated effector memory CD45RA+ cells. Germline values: CDR1 LGHNA, CDR2 YNFKEQ. V dropped 0 bases and J dropped 3 bases, with 18 bases sitting between them. The CDR3 is 18 amino acids. The data were produced by immunoSEQ multiplex PCR, yet TCRdb's version contains in-frame clones alone and is incomplete. Of around 600,000 clones in the sample, roughly 96% are singletons; the top ten hold over 0.09%. The rearrangement links TRBV4-2 to TRBJ2-4; D may be TRBD2 (5 bases). Sequencing was done on a sample of naive CD8+ T cells sorted from blood. The source is a woman aged 25 to 45 in good health. DNA of the CDR3: TGTGCCAGCAGCCAAGAGATCGCAGAGGGAGTGGGCAAAAACATTCAGTACTTC. Protein product: CASSQEIAEGVGKNIQYF.